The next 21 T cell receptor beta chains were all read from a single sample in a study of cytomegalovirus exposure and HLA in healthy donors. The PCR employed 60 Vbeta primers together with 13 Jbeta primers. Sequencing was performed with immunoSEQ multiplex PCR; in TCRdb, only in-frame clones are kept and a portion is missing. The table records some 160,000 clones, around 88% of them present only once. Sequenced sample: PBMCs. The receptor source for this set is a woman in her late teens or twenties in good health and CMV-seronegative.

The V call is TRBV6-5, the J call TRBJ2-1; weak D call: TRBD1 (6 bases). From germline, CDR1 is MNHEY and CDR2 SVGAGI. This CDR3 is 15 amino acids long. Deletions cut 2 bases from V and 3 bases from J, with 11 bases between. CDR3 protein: CASSYVQGSYNEQFF. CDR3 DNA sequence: TGTGCCAGCAGTTACGTTCAGGGGAGCTACAATGAGCAGTTCTTC.

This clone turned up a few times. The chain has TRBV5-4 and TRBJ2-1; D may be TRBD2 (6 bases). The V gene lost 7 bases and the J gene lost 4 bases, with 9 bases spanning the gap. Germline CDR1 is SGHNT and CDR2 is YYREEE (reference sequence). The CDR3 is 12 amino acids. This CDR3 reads CASGAGYNEQFF. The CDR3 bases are TGTGCCAGCGGTGCGGGGTACAATGAGCAGTTCTTC.

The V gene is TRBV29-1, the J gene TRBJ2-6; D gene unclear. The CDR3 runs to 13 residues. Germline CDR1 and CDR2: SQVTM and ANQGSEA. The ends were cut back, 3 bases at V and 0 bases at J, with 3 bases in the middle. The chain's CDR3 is CSVDISGANVLTF. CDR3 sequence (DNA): TGCAGCGTTGACATCTCTGGGGCCAACGTCCTGACTTTC.

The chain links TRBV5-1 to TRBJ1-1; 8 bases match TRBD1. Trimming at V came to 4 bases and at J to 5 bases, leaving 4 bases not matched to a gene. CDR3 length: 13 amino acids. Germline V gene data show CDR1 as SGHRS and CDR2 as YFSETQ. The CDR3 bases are TGCGCCAGCAGCATCGGGACAGGTACTGAAGCTTTCTTT. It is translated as CASSIGTGTEAFF. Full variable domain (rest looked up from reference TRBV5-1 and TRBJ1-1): KAGVTQTPRYLIKTRGQQVTLSCSPISGHRSVSWYQQTPGQGLQFLFEYFSETQRNKGNFPGRFSGRQFSNSRSEMNVSTLELGDSALYLCASSIGTGTEAFFGQGTRLTVV.

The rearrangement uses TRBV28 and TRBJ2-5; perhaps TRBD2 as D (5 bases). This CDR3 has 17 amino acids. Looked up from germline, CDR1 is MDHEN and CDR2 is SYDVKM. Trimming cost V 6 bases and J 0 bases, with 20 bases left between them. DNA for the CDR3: TGTGCCAGCAGCCCCCCGTATGGCCGGCGGGACCAAGAGACCCAGTACTTC. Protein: CASSPPYGRRDQETQYF.

The CDR3 DNA is TGTGCCAGCAGCGCGGGACAGGGGGCTGGATATGGCTACACCTTC. Amino acids: CASSAGQGAGYGYTF. The rearrangement joins TRBV5-6 to TRBJ1-2; TRBD1 agrees at 12 bases. Germline assignment: CDR1 SGHDT and CDR2 YYEEEE. The CDR3 runs to 15 residues. J gave up 5 bases and V 4 bases, and 6 bases lay outside the gene matches. Based on the CDR3 plus reference TRBV5-6 and TRBJ1-2, the full variable domain is DAGVTQSPTHLIKTRGQQVTLRCSPKSGHDTVSWYQQALGQGPQFIFQYYEEEERQRGNFPDRFSGHQFPNYSSELNVNALLLGDSALYLCASSAGQGAGYGYTFGSGTRLTVV.

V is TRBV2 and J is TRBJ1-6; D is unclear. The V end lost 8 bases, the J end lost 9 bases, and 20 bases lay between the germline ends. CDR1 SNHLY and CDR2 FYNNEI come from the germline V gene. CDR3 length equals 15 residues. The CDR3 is CASLLEGRRSSPLHF. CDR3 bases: TGTGCCAGCCTTCTCGAGGGAAGGCGCAGTTCACCCCTCCACTTT. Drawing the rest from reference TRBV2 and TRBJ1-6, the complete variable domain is EPEVTQTPSHQVTQMGQEVILRCVPISNHLYFYWYRQILGQKVEFLVSFYNNEISEKSEIFDDQFSVERPDGSNFTLKIRSTKLEDSAMYFCASLLEGRRSSPLHFGNGTRLTVT.

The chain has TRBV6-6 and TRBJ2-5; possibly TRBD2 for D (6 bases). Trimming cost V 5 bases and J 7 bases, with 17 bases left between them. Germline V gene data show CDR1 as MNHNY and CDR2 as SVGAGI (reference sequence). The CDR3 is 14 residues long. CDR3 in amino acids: CASSPVAASGTQYF. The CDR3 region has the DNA TGTGCCAGCAGTCCAGTAGCGGCTTCAGGGACCCAGTACTTC.

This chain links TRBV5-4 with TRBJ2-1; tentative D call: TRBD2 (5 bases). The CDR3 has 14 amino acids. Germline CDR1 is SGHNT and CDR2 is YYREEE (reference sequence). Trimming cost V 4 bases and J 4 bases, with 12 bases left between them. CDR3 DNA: TGTGCCAGCAGCCCTGCCGGAGGATACAATGAGCAGTTCTTC. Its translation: CASSPAGGYNEQFF.

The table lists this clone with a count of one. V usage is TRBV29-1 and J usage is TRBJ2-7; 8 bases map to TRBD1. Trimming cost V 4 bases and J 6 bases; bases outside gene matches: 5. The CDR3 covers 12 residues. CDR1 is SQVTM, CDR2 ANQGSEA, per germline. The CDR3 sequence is CSVARTGFEQYF. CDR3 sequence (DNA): TGCAGCGTTGCGCGGACAGGGTTCGAGCAGTACTTC.

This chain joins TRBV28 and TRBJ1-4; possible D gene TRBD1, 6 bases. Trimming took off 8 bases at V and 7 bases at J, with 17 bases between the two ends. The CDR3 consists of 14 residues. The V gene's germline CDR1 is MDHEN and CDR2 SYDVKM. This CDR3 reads CASREQGRSEKLFF. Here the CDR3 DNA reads TGTGCCAGCCGCGAACAGGGTAGGAGTGAAAAACTGTTTTTT.

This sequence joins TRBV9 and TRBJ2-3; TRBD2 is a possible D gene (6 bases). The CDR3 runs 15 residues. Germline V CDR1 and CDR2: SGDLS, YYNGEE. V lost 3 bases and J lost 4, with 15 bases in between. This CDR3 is CASSGRDWLSDTQYF. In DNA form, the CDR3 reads TGTGCCAGCAGCGGCCGGGACTGGCTCTCAGATACGCAGTATTTT.

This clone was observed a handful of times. The CDR3 DNA sequence: TGCGCCAGCAGCCAAGGGGAGGGCTCCTACAATGAGCAGTTCTTC. Translation: CASSQGEGSYNEQFF. The J gene is TRBJ2-1, the V gene TRBV4-1; 7 bases map to TRBD2. CDR1 is MGHRA, CDR2 YSYEKL, per germline. Losses at the gene ends were 1 base for V and 0 bases for J; bases not matched to a gene: 0. This CDR3 spans 15 amino acids.

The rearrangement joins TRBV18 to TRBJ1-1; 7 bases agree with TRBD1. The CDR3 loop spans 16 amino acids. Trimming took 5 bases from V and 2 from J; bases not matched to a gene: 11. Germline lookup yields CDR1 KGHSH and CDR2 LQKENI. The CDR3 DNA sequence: TGTGCCAGCTCATCCCAAGGACAGGCTGGAAACACTGAAGCTTTCTTT. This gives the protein CASSSQGQAGNTEAFF.

CDR3 residues: CASSSDRYKNIQYF. DNA of the CDR3: TGTGCCAGCAGTTCCGACAGGTACAAAAACATTCAGTACTTC. The rearrangement links TRBV6-5 to TRBJ2-4; TRBD1 might be the D (6 bases). The CDR3 totals 14 residues. Germline CDR1 reads MNHEY; CDR2 reads SVGAGI. V lost 4 bases and J lost 3, with 10 bases in between.

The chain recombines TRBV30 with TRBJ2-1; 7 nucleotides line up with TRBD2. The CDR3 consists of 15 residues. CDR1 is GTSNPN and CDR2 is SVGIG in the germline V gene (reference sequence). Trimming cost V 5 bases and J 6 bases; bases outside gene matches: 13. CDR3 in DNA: TGTGCCTGGGAGCCGAGGGAGGGCTATGGCAATGAGCAGTTCTTC. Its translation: CAWEPREGYGNEQFF.

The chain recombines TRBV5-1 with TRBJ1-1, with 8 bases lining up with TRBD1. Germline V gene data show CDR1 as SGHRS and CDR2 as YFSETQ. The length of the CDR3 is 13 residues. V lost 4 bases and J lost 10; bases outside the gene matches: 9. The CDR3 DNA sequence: TGCGCCAGCAGCACCGGACAGGGAGAAGGAGCTTTCTTT. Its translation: CASSTGQGEGAFF.

CDR3 bases: TGTGCTAGTGGGGGGCTTCGTTGGGGTGAAAAACTGTTTTTT. Its protein product is CASGGLRWGEKLFF. The chain couples TRBV12-5 to TRBJ1-4; a possible D gene is TRBD1 (5 bases). The V gene lost 6 bases and the J gene lost 7 bases, with 15 bases spanning the gap. The germline V gene has CDR1 LGHNT and CDR2 FRNRAP. The CDR3 is 14 amino acids.

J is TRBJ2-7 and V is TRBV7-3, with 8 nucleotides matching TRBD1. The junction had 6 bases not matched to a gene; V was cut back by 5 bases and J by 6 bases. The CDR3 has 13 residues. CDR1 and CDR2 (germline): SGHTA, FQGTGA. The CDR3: CASSPQGGGEQYF. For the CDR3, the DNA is TGTGCCAGCAGCCCACAGGGGGGCGGCGAGCAGTACTTC.

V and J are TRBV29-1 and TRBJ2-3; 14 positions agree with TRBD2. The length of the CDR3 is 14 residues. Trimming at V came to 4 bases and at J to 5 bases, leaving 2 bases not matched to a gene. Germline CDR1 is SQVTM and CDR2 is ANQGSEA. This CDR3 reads CSVGLAGGGDTQYF. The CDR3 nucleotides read TGCAGCGTTGGACTAGCGGGGGGGGGAGATACGCAGTATTTT.

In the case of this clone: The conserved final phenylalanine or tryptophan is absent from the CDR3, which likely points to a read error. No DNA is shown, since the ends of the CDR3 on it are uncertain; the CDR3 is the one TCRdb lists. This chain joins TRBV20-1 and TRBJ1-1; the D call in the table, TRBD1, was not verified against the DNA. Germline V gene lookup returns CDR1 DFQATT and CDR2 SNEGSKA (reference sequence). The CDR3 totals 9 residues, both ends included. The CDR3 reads CSVFLGASI.